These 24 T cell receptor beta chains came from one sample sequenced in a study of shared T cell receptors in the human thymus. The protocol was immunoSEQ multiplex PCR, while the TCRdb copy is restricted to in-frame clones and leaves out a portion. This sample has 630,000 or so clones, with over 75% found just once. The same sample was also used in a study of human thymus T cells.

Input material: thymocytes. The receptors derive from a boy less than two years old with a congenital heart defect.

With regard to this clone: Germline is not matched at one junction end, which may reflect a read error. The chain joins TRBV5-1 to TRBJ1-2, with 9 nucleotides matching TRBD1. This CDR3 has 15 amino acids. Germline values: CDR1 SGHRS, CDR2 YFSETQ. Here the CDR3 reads CASTLGSTGGYGYTF. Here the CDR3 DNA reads TGCGCCAGCACCTTGGGGTCGACAGGGGGCTATGGCTACACCTTC.

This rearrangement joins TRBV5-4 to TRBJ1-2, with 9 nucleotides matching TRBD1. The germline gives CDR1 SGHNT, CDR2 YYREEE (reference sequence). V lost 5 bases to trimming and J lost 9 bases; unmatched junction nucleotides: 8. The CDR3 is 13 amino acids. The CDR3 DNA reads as TGTGCCAGCAGTAAAAGACAGGGGGACAGCTACACCTTC. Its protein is CASSKRQGDSYTF.

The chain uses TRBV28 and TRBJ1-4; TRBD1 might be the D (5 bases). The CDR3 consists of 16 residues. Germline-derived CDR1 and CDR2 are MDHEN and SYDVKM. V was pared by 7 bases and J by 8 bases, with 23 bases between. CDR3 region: CASTNFGGKDREKLFF. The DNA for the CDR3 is TGTGCCAGCACCAACTTCGGGGGGAAGGATCGAGAAAAACTGTTTTTT.

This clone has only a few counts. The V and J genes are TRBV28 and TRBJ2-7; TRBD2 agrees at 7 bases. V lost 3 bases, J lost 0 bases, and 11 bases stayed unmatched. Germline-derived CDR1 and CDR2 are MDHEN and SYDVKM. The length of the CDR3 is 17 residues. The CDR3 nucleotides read TGTGCCAGCAGTTTTAGGGTGGGGCGGGGGAACTCCTACGAGCAGTACTTC. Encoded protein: CASSFRVGRGNSYEQYF.

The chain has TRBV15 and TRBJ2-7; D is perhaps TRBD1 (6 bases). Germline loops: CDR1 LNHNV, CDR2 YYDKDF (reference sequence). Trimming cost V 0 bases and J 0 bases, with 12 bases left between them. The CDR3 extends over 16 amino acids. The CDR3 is CATSRERAGVSYEQYF. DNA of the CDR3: TGTGCCACCAGCAGAGAGCGGGCAGGGGTCTCCTACGAGCAGTACTTC.

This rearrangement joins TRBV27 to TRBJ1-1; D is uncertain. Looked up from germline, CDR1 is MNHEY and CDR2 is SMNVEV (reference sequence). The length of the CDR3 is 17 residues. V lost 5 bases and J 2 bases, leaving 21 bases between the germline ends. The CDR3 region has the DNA TGTGCCAGCAGTAGGACGGGAACCACAATTAATAACACTGAAGCTTTCTTT. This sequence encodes CASSRTGTTINNTEAFF.

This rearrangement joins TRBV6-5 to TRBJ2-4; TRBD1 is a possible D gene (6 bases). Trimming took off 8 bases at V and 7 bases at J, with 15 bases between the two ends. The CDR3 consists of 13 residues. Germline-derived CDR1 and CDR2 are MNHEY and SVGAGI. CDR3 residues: CASWTAKGNIQYF. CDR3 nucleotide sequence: TGTGCCAGCTGGACAGCCAAGGGCAACATTCAGTACTTC.

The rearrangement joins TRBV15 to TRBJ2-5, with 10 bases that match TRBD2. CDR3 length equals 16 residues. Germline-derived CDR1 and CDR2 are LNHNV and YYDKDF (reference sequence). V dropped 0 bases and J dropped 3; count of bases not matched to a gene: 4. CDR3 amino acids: CATSRESSGREETQYF. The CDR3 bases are TGTGCCACCAGCAGAGAGTCCAGCGGGAGGGAAGAGACCCAGTACTTC.

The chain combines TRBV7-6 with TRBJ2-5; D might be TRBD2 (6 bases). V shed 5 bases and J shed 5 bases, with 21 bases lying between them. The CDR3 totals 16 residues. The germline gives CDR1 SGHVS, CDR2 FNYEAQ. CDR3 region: CASSQRWRGVYETQYF. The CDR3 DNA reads TGTGCCAGCAGCCAACGGTGGCGGGGTGTGTACGAGACCCAGTACTTC.

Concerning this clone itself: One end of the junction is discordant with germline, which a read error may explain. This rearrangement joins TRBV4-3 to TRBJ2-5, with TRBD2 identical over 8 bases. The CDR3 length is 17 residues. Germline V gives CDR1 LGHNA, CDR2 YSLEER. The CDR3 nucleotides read TGCGCCAGCAGCCAAGATCTGTTTACTAGCGGACAAGAGTCCCAGTACTTC. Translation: CASSQDLFTSGQESQYF.

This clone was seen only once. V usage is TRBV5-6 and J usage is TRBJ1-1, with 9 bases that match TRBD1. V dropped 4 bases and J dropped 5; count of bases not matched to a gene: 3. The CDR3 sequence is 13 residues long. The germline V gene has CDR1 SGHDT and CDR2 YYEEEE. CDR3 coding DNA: TGTGCCAGCAGCCGGGACAGGGAGACTGAAGCTTTCTTT. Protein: CASSRDRETEAFF.

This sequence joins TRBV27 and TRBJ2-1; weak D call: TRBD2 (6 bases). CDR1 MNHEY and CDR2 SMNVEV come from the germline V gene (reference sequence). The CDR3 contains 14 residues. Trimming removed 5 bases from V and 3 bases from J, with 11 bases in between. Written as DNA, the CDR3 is TGTGCCAGCAGTCCCCGGGACTTCTACAATGAGCAGTTCTTC. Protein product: CASSPRDFYNEQFF.

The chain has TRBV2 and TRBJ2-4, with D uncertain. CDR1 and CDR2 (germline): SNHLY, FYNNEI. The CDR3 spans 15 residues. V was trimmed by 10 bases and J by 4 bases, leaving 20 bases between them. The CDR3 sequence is CATNTPLDGKNIQYF. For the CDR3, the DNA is TGTGCCACCAACACTCCTCTCGACGGGAAAAACATTCAGTACTTC.

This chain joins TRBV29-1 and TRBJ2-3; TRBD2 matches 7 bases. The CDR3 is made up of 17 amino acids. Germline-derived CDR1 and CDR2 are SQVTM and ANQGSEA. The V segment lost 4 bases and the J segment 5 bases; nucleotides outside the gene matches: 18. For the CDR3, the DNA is TGCAGCGTTGGGGGCCGTGGAGGGGTGTTAGCGGGAGATACGCAGTATTTT. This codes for CSVGGRGGVLAGDTQYF.

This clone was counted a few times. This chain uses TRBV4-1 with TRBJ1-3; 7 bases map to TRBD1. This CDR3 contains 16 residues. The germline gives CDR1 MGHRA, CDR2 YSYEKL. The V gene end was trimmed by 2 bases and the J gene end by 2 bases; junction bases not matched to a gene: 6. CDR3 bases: TGCGCCAGCAGCCAAAGGCTGACAGGGCCTGGAAACACCATATATTTT. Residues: CASSQRLTGPGNTIYF.

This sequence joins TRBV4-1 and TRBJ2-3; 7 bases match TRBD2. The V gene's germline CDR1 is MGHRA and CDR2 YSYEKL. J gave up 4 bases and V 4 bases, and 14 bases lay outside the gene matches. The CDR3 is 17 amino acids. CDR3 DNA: TGCGCCAGCAGCCGACGACCCCCGGGACTACGAGCAGATACGCAGTATTTT. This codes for CASSRRPPGLRADTQYF.

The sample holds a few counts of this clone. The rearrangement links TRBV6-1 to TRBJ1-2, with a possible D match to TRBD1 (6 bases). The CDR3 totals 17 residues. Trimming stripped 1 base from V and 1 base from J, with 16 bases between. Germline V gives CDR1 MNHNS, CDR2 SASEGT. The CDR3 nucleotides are TGTGCCAGCAGTGAAGGGGCGGGGGGCGCGAATAACTATGGCTACACCTTC. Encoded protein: CASSEGAGGANNYGYTF.

The CDR3, as DNA: TGTGCCAGCAGCCAAGAGGGGGCTGGGGAGACCCAGTACTTC. Amino acid sequence: CASSQEGAGETQYF. This sequence joins TRBV14 and TRBJ2-5, with D perhaps matching TRBD1 (6 bases). The V gene's germline CDR1 is SGHDN and CDR2 FVKESK. CDR3 length: 14 amino acids. Trimming stripped 0 bases from V and 5 bases from J, with 10 bases between.

In DNA form, the CDR3 reads TGTGCCAGCTCACCACCCAGGGCGGGGGGCCACTTCAATGAGCAGTTCTTC. Translating it yields CASSPPRAGGHFNEQFF. The chain combines TRBV18 with TRBJ2-1; TRBD2 aligns across 8 bases. This CDR3 comprises 17 residues. Looked up from germline, CDR1 is KGHSH and CDR2 is LQKENI. Germline trimming cut 0 bases from V and 6 bases from J; bases unmatched to any gene: 10. The whole variable domain, filled in from reference TRBV18 and TRBJ2-1, reads NAGVMQNPRHLVRRRGQEARLRCSPMKGHSHVYWYRQLPEEGLKFMVYLQKENIIDESGMPKERFSAEFPKEGPSILRIQQVVRGDSAAYFCASSPPRAGGHFNEQFFGPGTRLTVL.

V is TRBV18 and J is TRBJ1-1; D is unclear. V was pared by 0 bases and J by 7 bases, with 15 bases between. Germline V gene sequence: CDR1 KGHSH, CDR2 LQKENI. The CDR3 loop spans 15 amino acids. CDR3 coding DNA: TGTGCCAGCTCACCACCGAACCGGGGATGGGGTGAAGCTTTCTTT. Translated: CASSPPNRGWGEAFF.

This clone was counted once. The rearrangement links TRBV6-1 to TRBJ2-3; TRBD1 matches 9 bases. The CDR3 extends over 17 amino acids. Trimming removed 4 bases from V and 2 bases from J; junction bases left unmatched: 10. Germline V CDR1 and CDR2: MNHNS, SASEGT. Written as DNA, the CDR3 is TGTGCCAGCAGTGCCTTATTCGGGACAGGGTTCACAGATACGCAGTATTTT. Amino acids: CASSALFGTGFTDTQYF.

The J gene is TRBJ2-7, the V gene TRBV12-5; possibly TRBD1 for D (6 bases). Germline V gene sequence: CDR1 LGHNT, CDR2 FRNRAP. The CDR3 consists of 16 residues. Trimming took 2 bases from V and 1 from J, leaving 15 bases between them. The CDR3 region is CASGLTKDRGSYEQYF. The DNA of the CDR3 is TGTGCTAGTGGTTTGACTAAGGACAGAGGGTCCTACGAGCAGTACTTC.

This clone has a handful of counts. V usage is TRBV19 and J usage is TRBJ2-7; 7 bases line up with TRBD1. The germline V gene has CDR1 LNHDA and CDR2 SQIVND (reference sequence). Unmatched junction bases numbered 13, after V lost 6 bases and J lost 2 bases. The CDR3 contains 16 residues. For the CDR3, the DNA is TGTGCCAGTAGCCCCCCCGGACAGGCCCTACCCTACGAGCAGTACTTC. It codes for CASSPPGQALPYEQYF.

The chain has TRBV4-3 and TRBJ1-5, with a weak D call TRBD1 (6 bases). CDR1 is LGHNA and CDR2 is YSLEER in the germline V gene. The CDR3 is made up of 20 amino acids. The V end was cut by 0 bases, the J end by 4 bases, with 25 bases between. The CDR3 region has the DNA TGCGCCAGCAGCCAAGATGGGCCCTCAGGGGTTAAAGGGTGGAATCAGCCCCAGCATTTT. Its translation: CASSQDGPSGVKGWNQPQHF.